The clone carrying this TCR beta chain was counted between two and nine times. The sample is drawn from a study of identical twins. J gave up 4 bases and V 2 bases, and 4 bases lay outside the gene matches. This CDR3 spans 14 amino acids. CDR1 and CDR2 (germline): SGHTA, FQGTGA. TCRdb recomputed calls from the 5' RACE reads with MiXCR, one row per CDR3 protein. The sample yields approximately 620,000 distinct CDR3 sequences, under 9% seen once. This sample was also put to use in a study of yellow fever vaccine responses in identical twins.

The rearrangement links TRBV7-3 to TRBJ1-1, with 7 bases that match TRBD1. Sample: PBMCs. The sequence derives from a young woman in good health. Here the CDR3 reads CASSLGEGATEAFF. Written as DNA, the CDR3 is TGTGCCAGCAGCTTAGGGGAGGGGGCCACTGAAGCTTTCTTT.